This T cell receptor (beta chain) came from a study of OX40 agonist ivuxolimab in advanced cancers. Some clones are missing from TCRdb's copy, which holds only in-frame ones; the method was immunoSEQ multiplex PCR. The table lists 55,000 to 65,000 clones, around 84% of them singletons. CDR1 MDHEN and CDR2 SYDVKM come from the germline V gene. The CDR3 is 15 amino acids. V was clipped by 6 bases and J by 6 bases, with 17 bases between them. The sequenced sample was CD4+ or CD8+ T cells sorted from blood, obtained in a trial of the OX40 agonist ivuxolimab. This TCR derives from an adult with an advanced solid tumor such as melanoma, head and neck, liver or kidney cancer. The rearrangement joins TRBV28 to TRBJ2-2; D unclear. CDR3 amino acids: CASSPLRHRAGELFF. In DNA form, the CDR3 reads TGTGCCAGCAGCCCTTTGCGGCACCGGGCCGGGGAGCTGTTTTTT.